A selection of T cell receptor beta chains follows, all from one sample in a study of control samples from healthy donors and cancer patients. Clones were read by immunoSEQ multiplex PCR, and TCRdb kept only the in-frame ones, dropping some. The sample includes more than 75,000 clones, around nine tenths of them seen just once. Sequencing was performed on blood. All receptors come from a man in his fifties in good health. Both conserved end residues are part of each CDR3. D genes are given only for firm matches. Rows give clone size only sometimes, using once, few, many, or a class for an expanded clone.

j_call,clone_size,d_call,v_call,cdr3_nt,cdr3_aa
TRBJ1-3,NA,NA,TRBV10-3,TGTGCCATCAGTTCGGGCAGGGAGTCAAGCACCATATATTTT,CAISSGRESSTIYF
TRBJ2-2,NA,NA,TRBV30,TGTGCCTGTACTCAAAGGAACACCGGGGAGCTGTTTTTT,CACTQRNTGELFF
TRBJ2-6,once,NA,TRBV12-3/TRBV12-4,TGTGCCAGCAAACGCTCTGGGGCCAACGTCCTGACTTTC,CASKRSGANVLTF
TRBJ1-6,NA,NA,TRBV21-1,TGTGCCAGCAGCATAAGGAGGGAGGGGTCACCCCTCCACTTT,CASSIRREGSPLHF
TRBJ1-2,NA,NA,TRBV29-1,TGCAGCGTTGAAGATCAAGTGGGGATGAATGGCTACACCTTC,CSVEDQVGMNGYTF
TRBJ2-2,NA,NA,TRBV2,TGTGCCAGCAAGAGCAGCAGTATATTCACCGGGGAGCTGTTTTTT,CASKSSSIFTGELFF
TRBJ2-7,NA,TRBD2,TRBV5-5,TGTGCCAGCAGCATAGGACTAGCCGTTTCCTACGAGCAGTACTTC,CASSIGLAVSYEQYF
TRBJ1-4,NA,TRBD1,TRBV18,TGTGCCAGCTCATCGGGACAGGGTCCGGGAGAAAAACTGTTTTTT,CASSSGQGPGEKLFF
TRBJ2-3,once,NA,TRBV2,TGTGCCAGCATCCCCCGTGGCAGCACAGATACGCAGTATTTT,CASIPRGSTDTQYF
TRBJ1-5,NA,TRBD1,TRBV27,TGTGCCAGCAGGGACAGGGACAATCAGCCCCAGCATTTT,CASRDRDNQPQHF
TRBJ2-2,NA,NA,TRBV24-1,TGTGCCACCAGGGACACTAACACCGGGGAGCTGTTTTTT,CATRDTNTGELFF
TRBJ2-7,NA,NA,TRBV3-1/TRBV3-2,TGTGCCAGCAGCCAAATGAACACCGAGCAGTACTTC,CASSQMNTEQYF
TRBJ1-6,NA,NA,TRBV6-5,TGTGCCAGCAGTCGAAAGAGCCCCGGGGATTCACCCCTCCACTTT,CASSRKSPGDSPLHF
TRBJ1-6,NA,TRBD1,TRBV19,TGTGCCAGTAGTATCCGGGACAGGCGCGCAAACAAACTTAATTCACCCCTCCACTTT,CASSIRDRRANKLNSPLHF
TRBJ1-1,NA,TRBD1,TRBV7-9,TGTGCCAGCAGTCCCACGGACAGGGACACTGAAGCTTTCTTT,CASSPTDRDTEAFF
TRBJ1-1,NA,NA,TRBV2,TGTGCCAGCAGTGAAACACAGATAGCTTTCTTT,CASSETQIAFF
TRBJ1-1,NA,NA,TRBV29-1,TGCAGCGCCATAGTACGGCCCTACGGGGGAAACACTGAAGCTTTCTTT,CSAIVRPYGGNTEAFF
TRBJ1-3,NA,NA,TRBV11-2,TGTGCCAGCAGCCCCGGTGACTCTGGAAACACCATATATTTT,CASSPGDSGNTIYF
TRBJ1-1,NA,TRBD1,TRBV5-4,TGTGCCAGCAGCCTGGACAGGCGGAACACTGAAGCTTTCTTT,CASSLDRRNTEAFF
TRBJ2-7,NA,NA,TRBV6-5,TGTGCCAGCAGTTTCCTGGGGGGATCCTACGAGCAGTACTTC,CASSFLGGSYEQYF
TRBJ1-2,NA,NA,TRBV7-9,TGTGCCAGCAGCTTACGCCAGGGGCCAAGCTACACCTTC,CASSLRQGPSYTF
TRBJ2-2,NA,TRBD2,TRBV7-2,TGTGCCAGCAGCCTAAGACTAGCGGGGGGGCCCGGGGAGCTGTTTTTT,CASSLRLAGGPGELFF
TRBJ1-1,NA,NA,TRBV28,TGTGCCAGCAGTTTACCGGGGGGAAGGACTGAAGCTTTCTTT,CASSLPGGRTEAFF
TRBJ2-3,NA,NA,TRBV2,TGTGCCAGCGAAGGCGGACTCACGAATACGCAGTATTTT,CASEGGLTNTQYF
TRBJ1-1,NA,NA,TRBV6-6,TGTGCCAGCGTGACAGGGAACACTGAAGCTTTCTTT,CASVTGNTEAFF
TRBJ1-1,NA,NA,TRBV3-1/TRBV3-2,TGTGCCAGCAGCCGACCGGGCTCTGAAGCTTTCTTT,CASSRPGSEAFF
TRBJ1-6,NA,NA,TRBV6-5,TGTGCCAGCAAATCGGGGTCTTATAATTCACCCCTCCACTTT,CASKSGSYNSPLHF
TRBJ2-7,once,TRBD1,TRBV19,TGTGCCAGTAGTTCCAGACAGGGGCCCTACGAGCAGTACTTC,CASSSRQGPYEQYF
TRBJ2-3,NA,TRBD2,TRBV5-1,TGCGCCAGCAGCCGGCGGGGGGGCCCAACAGATACGCAGTATTTT,CASSRRGGPTDTQYF
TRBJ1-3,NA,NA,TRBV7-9,TGTGCCAGCAGCCCCCCGTCGGCCTCTGGAAACACCATATATTTT,CASSPPSASGNTIYF
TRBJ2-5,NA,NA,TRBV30,TGTGCCTGGAGTGTACCCCCCCTGAGGGAGAGGGAGACCCAGTACTTC,CAWSVPPLRERETQYF
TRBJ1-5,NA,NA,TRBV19,TGTGCCAGCGAACCTCGGACAGTTAATCAGCCCCAGCATTTT,CASEPRTVNQPQHF
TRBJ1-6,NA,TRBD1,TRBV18,TGTGCCAGCTCACCGTTTGGACAGGGCAATTCACCCCTCCACTTT,CASSPFGQGNSPLHF
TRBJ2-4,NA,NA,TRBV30,TGTGCCTGGAGTGTGGGGGGAACCAAAAACATTCAGTACTTC,CAWSVGGTKNIQYF
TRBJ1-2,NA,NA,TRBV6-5,TGTGCCAGCAGTTCCGACAGCTATGGCTACACCTTC,CASSSDSYGYTF
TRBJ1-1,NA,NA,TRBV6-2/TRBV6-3,TGTGCCAGCAGTTACGCCCAAAACACTGAAGCTTTCTTT,CASSYAQNTEAFF
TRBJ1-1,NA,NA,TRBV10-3,TGTGCCATCAGTGGCGGGGACCTGAACACTGAAGCTTTCTTT,CAISGGDLNTEAFF
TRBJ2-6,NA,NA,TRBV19,TGTGCCAGTAGTATGGGAGCCGGGGCCAACGTCCTGACTTTC,CASSMGAGANVLTF
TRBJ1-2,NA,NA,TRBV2,TGTGCCAGCAGAGGGCCTGCTGACGGCTACACCTTC,CASRGPADGYTF
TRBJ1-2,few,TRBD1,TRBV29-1,TGCAGCGTGGGGACAGGGGGCTATGGCTACACCTTC,CSVGTGGYGYTF
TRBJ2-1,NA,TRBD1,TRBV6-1,TGTGCCAGCAGTGAACAGACAGGGGATAGGAATGAGCAGTTCTTC,CASSEQTGDRNEQFF
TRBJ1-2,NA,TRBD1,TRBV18,TGTGCCAGCTCACCAGACAGGGGGATCTATGGCTACACCTTC,CASSPDRGIYGYTF